This entry lists 27 T cell receptor beta chains sequenced from one sample in a study of CD8+ T cells in alopecia areata. Sample treatment: oral pan-JAK inhibitor, 5-10 mg twice daily. Reverse transcription of extracted RNA yielded cDNA, which provided the sequencing template. Profiling relied on immunoSEQ multiplex PCR, and the TCRdb table lists in-frame clones only, not all of them. The profile shows approximately 180,000 clones, less than 75% of them singletons. Sequencing used CD4+ T cells sorted from blood, obtained between weeks 55 and 65, from a patient treated with tofacitinib. The receptor source for this set is a human donor with alopecia areata.

A few counts support this clone. The gene calls are TRBV29-1 and TRBJ2-3; the D gene is possibly TRBD1 (6 bases). CDR3 length: 14 amino acids. The ends were cut back, 6 bases at V and 1 base at J, with 14 bases in the middle. CDR1 and CDR2 (germline): SQVTM, ANQGSEA. The CDR3 loop is CSVNTGFGTDTQYF. The CDR3 bases are TGCAGCGTGAACACAGGGTTCGGCACAGATACGCAGTATTTT.

A few counts support this clone. The CDR3: CASSPLTGGETQYF. The CDR3 DNA reads as TGTGCCAGCAGCCCGCTAACAGGGGGAGAGACCCAGTACTTC. The J gene is TRBJ2-5, the V gene TRBV7-9, with 8 positions matching TRBD1. Trimming removed 5 bases from V and 4 bases from J; junction bases left unmatched: 6. In germline, CDR1 is SEHNR, CDR2 FQNEAQ (reference sequence). This CDR3 spans 14 amino acids.

The chain couples TRBV5-1 to TRBJ2-1; TRBD1 matches 7 bases. Per the germline V gene, CDR1 is SGHRS and CDR2 is YFSETQ. The junction had 4 bases not matched to a gene; V was cut back by 1 base and J by 6 bases. CDR3 length: 14 residues. Written as DNA, the CDR3 is TGCGCCAGCAGCTTGACAGGGGCCGGCAATGAGCAGTTCTTC. Translation: CASSLTGAGNEQFF.

This chain joins TRBV29-1 and TRBJ1-4; D unclear. This CDR3 contains 12 residues. The germline CDR1 and CDR2 sequences are SQVTM and ANQGSEA. V lost 4 bases to trimming and J lost 8 bases, with 11 bases between them. The CDR3 DNA reads TGCAGCGTTGCAGACCCTGGGGAAAAACTGTTTTTT. Its protein product is CSVADPGEKLFF.

The chain combines TRBV30 with TRBJ2-2; TRBD1 agrees at 7 bases. V lost 3 bases and J lost 2; bases outside the gene matches: 3. This CDR3 region has 14 residues. Per the germline V gene, CDR1 is GTSNPN and CDR2 is SVGIG (reference sequence). The CDR3 region has the DNA TGTGCCTGGAGAGGGACAGCTAACACCGGGGAGCTGTTTTTT. Translating gives CAWRGTANTGELFF.

This clone was counted only a few times. This CDR3 reads CSVGPRLGVMNTEAFF. The DNA of the CDR3 is TGCAGCGTTGGTCCCAGGCTCGGGGTAATGAACACTGAAGCTTTCTTT. The chain uses TRBV29-1 and TRBJ1-1; D gene unclear. V was pared by 4 bases and J by 0 bases, with 18 bases between. CDR3 size: 16 residues. The V gene's germline CDR1 is SQVTM and CDR2 ANQGSEA.

The chain recombines TRBV29-1 with TRBJ1-2; D remains ambiguous. The germline gives CDR1 SQVTM, CDR2 ANQGSEA. This CDR3 region has 16 residues. V was pared by 2 bases and J by 4 bases, with 20 bases between. Written as DNA, the CDR3 is TGCAGCGTTGAACCGAAGGCGGGGTACCCATTCTATGGCTACACCTTC. Amino acids: CSVEPKAGYPFYGYTF.

This clone was seen a few times. The chain has TRBV13 and TRBJ2-7, with a tentative D call TRBD1 (5 bases). Germline V CDR1 and CDR2: PRHDT, FYEKMQ (reference sequence). CDR3 length: 15 amino acids. V shed 6 bases and J shed 1 base, with 16 bases lying between them. The CDR3: CASRSYEQASYEQYF. The CDR3 DNA reads TGTGCCAGCAGGTCCTATGAACAGGCATCCTACGAGCAGTACTTC.

V gene TRBV4-1 combines with J gene TRBJ1-4; a possible D gene is TRBD1 (6 bases). The CDR3 consists of 16 residues. In germline, CDR1 is MGHRA, CDR2 YSYEKL. V lost 2 bases and J lost 3, with 13 bases in between. The CDR3 loop is CASSQQGRAANEKLFF. DNA of the CDR3: TGCGCCAGCAGCCAACAGGGGCGGGCAGCTAATGAAAAACTGTTTTTT.

This clone was seen a few times. The rearrangement uses TRBV10-3 and TRBJ2-7; 9 positions agree with TRBD1. Germline V gives CDR1 ENHRY, CDR2 SYGVKD. The CDR3 consists of 14 residues. J lost 6 bases, V lost 4 bases, and 7 bases had no gene match. The CDR3 DNA sequence: TGTGCCATCAGTGTGGATACAGGGGGCACCGAGCAGTACTTC. Residues: CAISVDTGGTEQYF.

The rearrangement joins TRBV9 to TRBJ2-7; no definite D call. The germline gives CDR1 SGDLS, CDR2 YYNGEE. Trimming removed 0 bases from V and 1 base from J, with 8 bases in between. The CDR3 has 14 amino acids. For the CDR3, the DNA is TGTGCCAGCAGCGTAGTTGGGTGGTCCTACGAGCAGTACTTC. Encoded protein: CASSVVGWSYEQYF.

This clone appeared a few times. V and J are TRBV29-1 and TRBJ1-2; D is undetermined. The CDR3 has 13 residues. Germline V gene lookup returns CDR1 SQVTM and CDR2 ANQGSEA. The germline V and J ends were trimmed by 4 bases and 3 bases, with 12 bases remaining between them. The CDR3 DNA reads as TGCAGCGTTGGCCGCAGGACTGACTATGGCTACACCTTC. It translates to CSVGRRTDYGYTF.

The chain uses TRBV4-2 and TRBJ2-3, with 8 nucleotides matching TRBD1. With V trimmed by 5 bases and J by 6 bases, 13 bases remained unmatched. From germline, CDR1 is LGHNA and CDR2 YNFKEQ. There are 16 residues in the CDR3. CDR3 amino acids: CASSSVRTGFQDTQYF. The DNA of the CDR3 is TGTGCCAGCAGCTCCGTCCGGACAGGGTTTCAGGATACGCAGTATTTT.

The chain joins TRBV4-1 to TRBJ2-1; 8 nucleotides agree with TRBD1. The CDR3 has 16 residues. Germline V CDR1 and CDR2: MGHRA, YSYEKL. V gave up 0 bases and J gave up 2 bases; unmatched junction bases: 3. CDR3 sequence: CASSQEGRGPYNEQFF. CDR3 in DNA: TGCGCCAGCAGCCAAGAAGGCAGGGGGCCCTACAATGAGCAGTTCTTC.

The rearrangement joins TRBV6-5 to TRBJ1-5; weak D call: TRBD1 (6 bases). V shed 7 bases and J shed 1 base, with 14 bases lying between them. Germline CDR1 reads MNHEY; CDR2 reads SVGAGI. The CDR3 contains 15 residues. CDR3 sequence reads: CASMPGGASNQPQHF. The CDR3 DNA reads TGTGCCAGCATGCCCGGGGGCGCGAGCAATCAGCCCCAGCATTTT.

V gene TRBV15 combines with J gene TRBJ1-2, with a tentative D call TRBD1 (6 bases). Trimming shortened V by 4 bases and J by 7 bases, and 16 bases separated the two germline ends. Germline V gene lookup returns CDR1 LNHNV and CDR2 YYDKDF (reference sequence). The CDR3 has 14 amino acids. The CDR3 sequence: CATSTQQGAGGYTF. The CDR3 DNA is TGTGCCACCAGCACACAACAGGGAGCCGGTGGCTACACCTTC.

The CDR3 is CAWSVGSGNEKLFF. CDR3 in DNA: TGTGCCTGGAGTGTAGGCAGTGGTAATGAAAAACTGTTTTTT. The chain links TRBV30 to TRBJ1-4; D is ambiguous. The CDR3 consists of 14 residues. The V and J ends lost 0 bases and 4 bases respectively, with 9 bases between them. CDR1 is GTSNPN, CDR2 SVGIG, per germline (reference sequence).

The chain links TRBV7-2 to TRBJ1-1; no definite D call. The germline gives CDR1 SGHTA, CDR2 FQGNSA. The CDR3 is 15 residues long. The V end lost 1 base, the J end lost 1 base, and 10 bases lay between the germline ends. In nucleotides, the CDR3 is TGTGCCAGCAGCTTAGTTTTGCAGGAGAACACTGAAGCTTTCTTT. It yields the protein CASSLVLQENTEAFF.

The chain joins TRBV4-1 to TRBJ1-1; D remains ambiguous. V was pared by 4 bases and J by 0 bases, with 9 bases between. The germline V gene encodes CDR1 MGHRA and CDR2 YSYEKL. The length of the CDR3 is 14 residues. The CDR3 spells CASSLWVMNTEAFF. The CDR3 DNA reads as TGCGCCAGCAGCCTTTGGGTAATGAACACTGAAGCTTTCTTT.

A few counts support this clone. The J gene is TRBJ2-7, the V gene TRBV29-1; D is tentatively TRBD1 or TRBD2 (5 bases each). CDR1 and CDR2 from the germline V gene are SQVTM and ANQGSEA. The V end was cut by 6 bases, the J end by 7 bases, with 22 bases between. CDR3 length: 14 amino acids. The CDR3 is CSVENRGQHPEQYF. In nucleotides, the CDR3 is TGCAGCGTAGAAAACCGGGGCCAACATCCAGAGCAGTACTTC.

The V call is TRBV5-1, the J call TRBJ2-6, with D possibly TRBD1 on 6 matching bases. The CDR3 covers 15 residues. The ends were cut back, 2 bases at V and 4 bases at J, with 10 bases in the middle. Germline loops: CDR1 SGHRS, CDR2 YFSETQ. CDR3 DNA sequence: TGCGCCAGCAGCTTTCAGGGGTCAGGGGCCAACGTCCTGACTTTC. It translates to CASSFQGSGANVLTF.

This chain joins TRBV10-3 and TRBJ2-5, with TRBD2 identical over 9 bases. The germline CDR1 and CDR2 sequences are ENHRY and SYGVKD. The CDR3 runs 15 residues. With 3 bases clipped from V and 5 bases from J, the junction kept 7 bases outside the gene matches. CDR3 sequence (DNA): TGTGCCATCAGTGATGGGCGGGGGGGCGGTGAGACCCAGTACTTC. It translates to CAISDGRGGGETQYF.

The chain uses TRBV29-1 and TRBJ2-4; TRBD2 aligns across 7 bases. CDR1 and CDR2 from the germline V gene are SQVTM and ANQGSEA. V shed 6 bases, J shed 0 bases, and the junction held 8 bases outside the gene matches. This CDR3 has 15 amino acids. CDR3 amino acids: CSVYGTTLAKNIQYF. The CDR3 bases are TGCAGCGTATACGGGACTACTCTAGCCAAAAACATTCAGTACTTC. Using reference TRBV29-1 and TRBJ2-4 for the parts outside the CDR3, the full variable domain is SAVISQKPSRDICQRGTSLTIQCQVDSQVTMMFWYRQQPGQSLTLIATANQGSEATYESGFVIDKFPISRPNLTFSTLTVSNMSPEDSSIYLCSVYGTTLAKNIQYFGAGTRLSVL.

V usage is TRBV4-1 and J usage is TRBJ2-5; D not certain. Germline CDR1 is MGHRA and CDR2 is YSYEKL. The CDR3 totals 13 residues. Trimming pared 0 bases from V and 7 bases from J, leaving 9 bases between. For the CDR3, the DNA is TGCGCCAGCAGCCAAGATGTCAAGGGGACCCAGTACTTC. Protein product: CASSQDVKGTQYF.

This clone occurred a few times. The rearrangement uses TRBV20-1 and TRBJ2-5; D is uncertain. V was shortened by 6 bases and J by 5 bases, with 10 bases between the two germline ends. The CDR3 has 11 residues. CDR1 DFQATT and CDR2 SNEGSKA come from the germline V gene (reference sequence). CDR3 coding DNA: TGCAGTGCCGGGTTTGGGGAGACCCAGTACTTC. It encodes CSAGFGETQYF.

This clone has only a few counts. This chain uses TRBV29-1 with TRBJ2-7, with a tentative D call TRBD1 (6 bases). CDR3 length equals 11 residues. The germline gives CDR1 SQVTM, CDR2 ANQGSEA. V shed 4 bases and J shed 6 bases, with 10 bases lying between them. The CDR3 reads CSVVQGLEQYF. Written as DNA, the CDR3 is TGCAGCGTTGTACAGGGTCTCGAGCAGTACTTC.

V is TRBV20-1 and J is TRBJ2-7; 7 positions match TRBD1. The V gene's germline CDR1 is DFQATT and CDR2 SNEGSKA (reference sequence). The V and J ends lost 5 bases and 3 bases, in that order; junction bases with no gene match: 1. This CDR3 is built from 11 residues. CDR3 region: CSAGQDYEQYF. For the CDR3, the DNA is TGCAGTGCTGGACAGGACTACGAGCAGTACTTC.